The clone carrying this TCR beta chain has a count of ten or more. Its antigen is undetermined. This specimen comes from a study of CD8 T cells in ankylosing spondylitis. Findings and limits, study-wide: As for the disease-linked clones, they showed a CD8+ phenotype and occurred at relatively low frequencies in peripheral blood. Apparently characteristic of ankylosing spondylitis blood was a TCR beta motif (about 8 highly homologous variants).

Trimming stripped 3 bases from V and 0 bases from J, with 2 bases between. Germline assignment: CDR1 SQVTM and CDR2 ANQGSEA. The CDR3 extends over 11 amino acids. One entry per CDR3 protein, called by TCRdb with MiXCR from the 5' RACE reads. The repertoire holds about 220,000 distinct CDR3 sequences, with around a quarter as singletons. This receptor was identified in a male donor with ankylosing spondylitis or in good health (not recorded which). The rearrangement uses TRBV29-1 and TRBJ2-5; D call uncertain. Material: blood, either unsorted or a sorted T cell fraction (not recorded which). CDR3 nucleotide sequence: TGCAGCGTTGAGGACCAAGAGACCCAGTACTTC. It codes for CSVEDQETQYF. Full variable domain (outside the CDR3, taken from reference TRBV29-1 and TRBJ2-5): SAVISQKPSRDICQRGTSLTIQCQVDSQVTMMFWYRQQPGQSLTLIATANQGSEATYESGFVIDKFPISRPNLTFSTLTVSNMSPEDSSIYLCSVEDQETQYFGPGTRLLVL.